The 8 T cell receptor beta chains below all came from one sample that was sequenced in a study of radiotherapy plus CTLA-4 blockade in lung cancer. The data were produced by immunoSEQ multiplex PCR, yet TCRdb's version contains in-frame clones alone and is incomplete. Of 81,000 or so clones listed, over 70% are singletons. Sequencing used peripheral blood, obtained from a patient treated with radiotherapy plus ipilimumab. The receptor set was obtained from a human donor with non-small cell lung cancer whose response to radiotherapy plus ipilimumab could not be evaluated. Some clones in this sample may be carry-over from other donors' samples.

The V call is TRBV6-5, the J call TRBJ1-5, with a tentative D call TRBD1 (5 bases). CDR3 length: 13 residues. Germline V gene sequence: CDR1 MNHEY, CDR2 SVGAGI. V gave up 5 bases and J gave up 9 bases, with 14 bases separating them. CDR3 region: CASSEAGGGPQHF. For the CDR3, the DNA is TGTGCCAGCAGTGAAGCTGGCGGGGGGCCCCAGCATTTT.

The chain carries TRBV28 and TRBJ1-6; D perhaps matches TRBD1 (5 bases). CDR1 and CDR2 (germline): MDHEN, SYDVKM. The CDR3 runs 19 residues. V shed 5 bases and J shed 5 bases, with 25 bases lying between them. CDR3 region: CASSPPPGQISLNNSPLHF. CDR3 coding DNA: TGTGCCAGCAGTCCCCCCCCCGGACAAATTAGTTTGAATAATTCACCCCTCCACTTT.

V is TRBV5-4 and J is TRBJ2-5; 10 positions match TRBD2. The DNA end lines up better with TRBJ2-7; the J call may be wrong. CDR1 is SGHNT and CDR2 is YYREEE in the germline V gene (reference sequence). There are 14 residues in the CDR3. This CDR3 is CASSSGLAPYEQYF. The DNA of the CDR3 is TGTGCCAGCAGCTCGGGACTAGCGCCCTACGAGCAGTACTTC.

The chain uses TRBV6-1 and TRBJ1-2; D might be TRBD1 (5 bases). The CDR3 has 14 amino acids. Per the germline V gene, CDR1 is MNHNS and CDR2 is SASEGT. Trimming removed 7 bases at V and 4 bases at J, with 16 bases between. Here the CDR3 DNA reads TGTGCCAGCACCCCGGTGGGGGGGAGCTATGGCTACACCTTC. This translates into CASTPVGGSYGYTF.

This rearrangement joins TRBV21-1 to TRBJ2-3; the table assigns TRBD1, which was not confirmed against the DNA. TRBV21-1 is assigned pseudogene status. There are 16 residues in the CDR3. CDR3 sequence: CASSRGTVPPIDTQYF. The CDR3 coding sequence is TGTGCCAGCAGCAGGGGGACAGTGCCTCCAATAGATACGCAGTATTTT.

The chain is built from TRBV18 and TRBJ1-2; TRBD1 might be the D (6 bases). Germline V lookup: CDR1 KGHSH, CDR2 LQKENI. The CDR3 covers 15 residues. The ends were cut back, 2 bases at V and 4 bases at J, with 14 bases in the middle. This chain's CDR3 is CASSPYTQGPYGYTF. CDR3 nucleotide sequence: TGTGCCAGCTCACCATACACACAGGGACCCTATGGCTACACCTTC.

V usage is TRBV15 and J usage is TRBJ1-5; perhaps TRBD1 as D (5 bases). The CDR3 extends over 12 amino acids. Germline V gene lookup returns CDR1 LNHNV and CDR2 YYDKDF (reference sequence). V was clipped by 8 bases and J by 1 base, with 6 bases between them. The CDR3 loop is CATAGSNQPQHF. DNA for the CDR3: TGTGCCACCGCAGGGAGCAATCAGCCCCAGCATTTT.

CDR3 nucleotides: TGTGCCAGTAGTATTCCGGCGGGGGGTTCGAATGAGCAGTTCTTC. It specifies CASSIPAGGSNEQFF. The chain carries TRBV19 and TRBJ2-1; 8 bases align to TRBD2. This CDR3 spans 15 amino acids. Germline loops: CDR1 LNHDA, CDR2 SQIVND (reference sequence). V dropped 3 bases and J dropped 7; count of bases not matched to a gene: 8.